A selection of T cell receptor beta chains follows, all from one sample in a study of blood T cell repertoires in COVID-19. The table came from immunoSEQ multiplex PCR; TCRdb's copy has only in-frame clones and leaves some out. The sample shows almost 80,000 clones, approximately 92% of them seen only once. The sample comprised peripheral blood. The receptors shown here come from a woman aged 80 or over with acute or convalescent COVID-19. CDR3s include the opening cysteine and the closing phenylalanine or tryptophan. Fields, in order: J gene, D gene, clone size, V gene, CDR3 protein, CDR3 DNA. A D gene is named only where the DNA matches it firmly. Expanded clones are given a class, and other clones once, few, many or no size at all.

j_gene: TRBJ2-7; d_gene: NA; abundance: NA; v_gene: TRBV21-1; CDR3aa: CASSKAGTDLGAYEQYF; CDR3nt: TGTGCCAGCAGCAAGGCCGGGACAGACCTTGGGGCCTACGAGCAGTACTTC
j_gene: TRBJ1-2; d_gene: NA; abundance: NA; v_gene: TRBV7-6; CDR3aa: CASSLSQGGTYGYTF; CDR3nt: TGTGCCAGCAGCTTAAGTCAGGGTGGTACCTATGGCTACACCTTC
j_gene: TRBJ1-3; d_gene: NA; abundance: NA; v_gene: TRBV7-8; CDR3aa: CASRGGRVGNTIYF; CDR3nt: TGTGCCAGCAGGGGGGGGCGTGTTGGAAACACCATATATTTT
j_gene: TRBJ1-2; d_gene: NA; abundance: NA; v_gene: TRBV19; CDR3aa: CASSTMGQLGDYGYTF; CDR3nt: TGTGCCAGTAGTACCATGGGACAATTGGGGGACTATGGCTACACCTTC
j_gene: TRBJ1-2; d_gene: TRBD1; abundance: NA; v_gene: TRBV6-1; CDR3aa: CASSEGFRGRERYGYTF; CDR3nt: TGTGCCAGCAGTGAAGGGTTCAGGGGGCGCGAAAGGTATGGCTACACCTTC
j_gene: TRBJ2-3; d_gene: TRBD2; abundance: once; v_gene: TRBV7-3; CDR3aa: CASSPPGLAGVGGTQYF; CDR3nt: TGTGCCAGCAGCCCCCCCGGACTAGCGGGGGTTGGGGGTACGCAGTATTTT
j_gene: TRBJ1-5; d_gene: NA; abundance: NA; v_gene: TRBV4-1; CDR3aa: CASPGRKQVNQPQHF; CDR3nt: TGCGCCAGCCCCGGGAGGAAACAGGTCAATCAGCCCCAGCATTTT
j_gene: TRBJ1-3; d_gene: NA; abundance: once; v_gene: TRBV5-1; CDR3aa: CASSLSATGFGGNTIYF; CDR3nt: TGCGCCAGCAGCTTGTCTGCGACGGGTTTTGGGGGAAACACCATATATTTT
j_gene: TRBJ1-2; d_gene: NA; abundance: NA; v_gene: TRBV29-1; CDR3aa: CSARSGYGYTF; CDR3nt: TGCAGCGCCCGGAGCGGCTATGGCTACACCTTC
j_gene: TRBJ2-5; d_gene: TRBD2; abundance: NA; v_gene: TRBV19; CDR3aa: CASSIISGSFQETQYF; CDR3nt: TGTGCCAGTAGTATTATTAGCGGGAGTTTCCAAGAGACCCAGTACTTC
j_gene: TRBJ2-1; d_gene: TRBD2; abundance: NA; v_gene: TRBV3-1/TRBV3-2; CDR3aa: CASSRTGTSGYNEQFF; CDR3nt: TGTGCCAGCAGCCGAACCGGGACTAGCGGATACAATGAGCAGTTCTTC
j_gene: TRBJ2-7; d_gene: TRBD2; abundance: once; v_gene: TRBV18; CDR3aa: CASSLGLEYEQYF; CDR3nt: TGTGCCAGCTCACTAGGACTAGAATACGAGCAGTACTTC
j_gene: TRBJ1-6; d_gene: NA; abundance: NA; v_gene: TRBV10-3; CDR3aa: CAIRTNNSPLHF; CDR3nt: TGTGCCATCAGAACTAATAATTCACCCCTCCACTTT
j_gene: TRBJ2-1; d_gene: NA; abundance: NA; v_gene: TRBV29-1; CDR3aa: CSVPIHNNEQFF; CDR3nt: TGCAGCGTCCCGATCCACAACAATGAGCAGTTCTTC
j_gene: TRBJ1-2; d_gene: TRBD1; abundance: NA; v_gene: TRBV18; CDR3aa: CASSQQGTGYGYTF; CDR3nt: TGTGCCAGCTCACAACAAGGGACAGGGTATGGCTACACCTTC
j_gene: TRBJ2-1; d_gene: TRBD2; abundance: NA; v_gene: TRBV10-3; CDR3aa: CAIRGGNEQFF; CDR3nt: TGTGCCATCAGGGGGGGGAATGAGCAGTTCTTC
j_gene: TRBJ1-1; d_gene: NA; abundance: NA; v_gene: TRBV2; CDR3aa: CASTEVENTEAFF; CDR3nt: TGTGCCAGCACCGAAGTAGAGAACACTGAAGCTTTCTTT
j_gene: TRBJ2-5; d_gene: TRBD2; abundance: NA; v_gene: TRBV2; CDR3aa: CASSGVAGVETQYF; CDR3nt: TGTGCCAGCAGTGGGGTAGCGGGAGTAGAGACCCAGTACTTC
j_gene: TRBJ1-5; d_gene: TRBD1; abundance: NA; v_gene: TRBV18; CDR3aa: CASSPAGTGGSYQPQHF; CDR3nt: TGTGCCAGCTCACCAGCCGGGACAGGGGGCTCCTATCAGCCCCAGCATTTT
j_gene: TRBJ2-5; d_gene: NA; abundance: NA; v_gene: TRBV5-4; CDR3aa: CASSLGQYQETQYF; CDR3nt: TGTGCCAGCAGCTTGGGACAGTACCAAGAGACCCAGTACTTC
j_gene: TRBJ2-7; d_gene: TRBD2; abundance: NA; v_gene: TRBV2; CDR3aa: CASSETAGGPDEQYF; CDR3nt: TGTGCCAGCAGTGAGACAGCGGGGGGGCCCGACGAGCAGTACTTC
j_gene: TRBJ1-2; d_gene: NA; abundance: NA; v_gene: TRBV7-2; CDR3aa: CASSLDRDGYGYTF; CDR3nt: TGTGCCAGCAGCTTAGACAGGGACGGGTATGGCTACACCTTC
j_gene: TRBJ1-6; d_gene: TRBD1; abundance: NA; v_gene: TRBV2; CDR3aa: CASSGLQGTYNSPLHF; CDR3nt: TGTGCCAGCAGTGGGCTACAGGGGACCTATAATTCACCCCTCCACTTT
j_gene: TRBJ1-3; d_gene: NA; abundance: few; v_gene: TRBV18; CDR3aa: CASSPDSSGNTIYF; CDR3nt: TGTGCCAGCTCCCCAGACAGCTCTGGAAACACCATATATTTT
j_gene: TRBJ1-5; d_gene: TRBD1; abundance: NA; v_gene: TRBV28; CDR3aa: CASSPNRGQGTRSNQPQHF; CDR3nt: TGTGCCAGCAGCCCCAACAGGGGACAGGGCACTAGGAGCAATCAGCCCCAGCATTTT
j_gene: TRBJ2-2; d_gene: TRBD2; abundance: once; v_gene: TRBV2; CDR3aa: CASSVSGETGELFF; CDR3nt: TGTGCCAGCAGTGTGAGCGGGGAAACCGGGGAGCTGTTTTTT
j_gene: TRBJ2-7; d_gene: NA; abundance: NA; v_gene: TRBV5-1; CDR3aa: CASSLIGGSYEQYF; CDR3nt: TGCGCCAGCAGCTTGATTGGGGGGTCGTACGAGCAGTACTTC
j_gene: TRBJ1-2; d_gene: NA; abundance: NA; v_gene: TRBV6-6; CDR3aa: CASSYSSMYYGYTF; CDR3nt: TGTGCCAGCAGTTACTCGTCCATGTACTATGGCTACACCTTC
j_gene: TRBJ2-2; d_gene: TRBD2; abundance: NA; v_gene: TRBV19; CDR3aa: CASSILAGVREIGTGELFF; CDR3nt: TGTGCCAGTAGTATCCTAGCGGGAGTGCGGGAAATCGGCACCGGGGAGCTGTTTTTT
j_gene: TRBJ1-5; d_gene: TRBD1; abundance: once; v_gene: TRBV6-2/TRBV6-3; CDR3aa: CASSYGGQGDQPQHF; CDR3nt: TGTGCCAGCAGTTACGGGGGACAGGGTGATCAGCCCCAGCATTTT
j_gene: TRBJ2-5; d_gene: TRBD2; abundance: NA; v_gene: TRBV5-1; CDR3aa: CASSRGGSETQYF; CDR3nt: TGCGCCAGCAGCCGCGGGGGTTCAGAGACCCAGTACTTC
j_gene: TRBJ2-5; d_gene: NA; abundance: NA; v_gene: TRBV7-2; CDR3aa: CASSPKTRGTQYF; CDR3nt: TGTGCCAGCAGCCCTAAAACCCGGGGGACCCAGTACTTC
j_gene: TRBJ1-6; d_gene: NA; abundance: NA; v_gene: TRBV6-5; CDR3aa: CASSYSGQYNSPLHF; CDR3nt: TGTGCCAGCAGTTACTCCGGACAGTATAATTCACCCCTCCACTTT
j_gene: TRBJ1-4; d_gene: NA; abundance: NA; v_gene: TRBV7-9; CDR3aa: CASSFEGRKLFF; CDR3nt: TGTGCCAGCAGCTTTGAAGGGAGAAAACTGTTTTTT
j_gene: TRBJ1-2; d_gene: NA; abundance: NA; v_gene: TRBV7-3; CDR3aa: CASSPSRDTNYGYTF; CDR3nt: TGTGCCAGCAGCCCCTCGAGGGACACTAACTATGGCTACACCTTC
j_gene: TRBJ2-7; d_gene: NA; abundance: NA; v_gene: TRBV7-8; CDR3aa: CASSLAAREVWIPGEQYF; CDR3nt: TGTGCCAGCAGCTTAGCCGCCCGAGAGGTATGGATCCCCGGCGAGCAGTACTTC
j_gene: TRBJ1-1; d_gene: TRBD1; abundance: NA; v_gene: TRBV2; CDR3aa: CATGPRGLLNTEAFF; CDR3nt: TGTGCCACCGGACCCAGGGGGCTCTTGAACACTGAAGCTTTCTTT
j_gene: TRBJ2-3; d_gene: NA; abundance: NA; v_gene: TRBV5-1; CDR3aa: CASSLGVGSTQGPQYF; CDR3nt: TGCGCCAGCAGCTTGGGTGTCGGGTCCACACAGGGTCCGCAGTATTTT
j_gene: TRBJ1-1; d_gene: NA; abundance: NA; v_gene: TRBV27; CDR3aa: CASSFQGRGMNTEAFF; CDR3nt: TGTGCCAGCAGTTTTCAAGGCAGGGGCATGAACACTGAAGCTTTCTTT
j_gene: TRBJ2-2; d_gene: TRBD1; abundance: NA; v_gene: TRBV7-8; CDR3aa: CASSSTGGAAGELFF; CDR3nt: TGTGCCAGCAGCTCCACAGGGGGCGCAGCCGGGGAGCTGTTTTTT
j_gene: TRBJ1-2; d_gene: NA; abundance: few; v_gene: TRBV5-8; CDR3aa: CASSLVYRDGYGYTF; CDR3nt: TGTGCCAGCAGCTTGGTGTACCGCGACGGGTATGGCTACACCTTC
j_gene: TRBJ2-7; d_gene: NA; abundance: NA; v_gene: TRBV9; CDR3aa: CASSPAEGGRYEQYF; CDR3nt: TGTGCCAGCAGCCCAGCAGAGGGAGGTCGCTACGAGCAGTACTTC
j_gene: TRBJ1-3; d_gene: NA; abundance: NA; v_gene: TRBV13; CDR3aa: CASSPSGNTIYF; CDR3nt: TGTGCCAGCAGCCCTTCTGGAAACACCATATATTTT
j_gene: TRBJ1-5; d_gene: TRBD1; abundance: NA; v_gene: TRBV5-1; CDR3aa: CASSPWTGTNQPQHF; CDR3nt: TGCGCCAGCAGCCCTTGGACAGGGACTAATCAGCCCCAGCATTTT
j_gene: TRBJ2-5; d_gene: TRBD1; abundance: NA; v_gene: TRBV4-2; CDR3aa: CASSPQGGPETQYF; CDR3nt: TGTGCCAGCAGCCCACAAGGGGGCCCGGAGACCCAGTACTTC
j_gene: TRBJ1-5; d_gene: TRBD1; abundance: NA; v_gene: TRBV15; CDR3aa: CATSSAGGQRPQHF; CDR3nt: TGTGCCACCAGCTCTGCGGGGGGACAGCGACCCCAGCATTTT
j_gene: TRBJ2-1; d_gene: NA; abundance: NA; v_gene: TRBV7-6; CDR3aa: CASSGTRHHNEQFF; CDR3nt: TGTGCCAGCAGCGGAACTCGACACCACAATGAGCAGTTCTTC
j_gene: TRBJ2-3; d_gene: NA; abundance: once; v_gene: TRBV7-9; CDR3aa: CASSLGARTQYF; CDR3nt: TGTGCCAGCAGCTTAGGCGCCCGTACGCAGTATTTT
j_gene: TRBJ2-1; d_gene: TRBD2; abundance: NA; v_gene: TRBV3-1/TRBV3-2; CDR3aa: CASSQQNGGAGYNEQFF; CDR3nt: TGTGCCAGCAGCCAGCAAAACGGGGGGGCCGGATACAATGAGCAGTTCTTC
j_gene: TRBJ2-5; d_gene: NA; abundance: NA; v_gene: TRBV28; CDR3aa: CASSLFAGVVETQYF; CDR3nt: TGTGCCAGCAGTTTATTTGCAGGGGTGGTGGAGACCCAGTACTTC
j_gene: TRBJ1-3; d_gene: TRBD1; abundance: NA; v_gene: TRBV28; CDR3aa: CASSLAGTGGGNTIYF; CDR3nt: TGTGCCAGCAGTTTAGCTGGGACAGGGGGTGGAAACACCATATATTTT
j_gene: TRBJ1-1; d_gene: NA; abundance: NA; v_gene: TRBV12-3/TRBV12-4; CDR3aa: CASRQGFEAFF; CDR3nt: TGTGCCAGCAGACAGGGTTTTGAAGCTTTCTTT
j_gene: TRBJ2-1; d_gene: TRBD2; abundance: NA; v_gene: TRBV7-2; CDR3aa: CASSLRRLAGGSYNEQFF; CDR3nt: TGTGCCAGCAGCCTACGAAGACTAGCGGGGGGATCCTACAATGAGCAGTTCTTC
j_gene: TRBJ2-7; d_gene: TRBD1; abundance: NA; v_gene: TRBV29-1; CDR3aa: CSVEDSGGYEQYF; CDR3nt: TGCAGCGTTGAAGATTCAGGGGGCTACGAGCAGTACTTC
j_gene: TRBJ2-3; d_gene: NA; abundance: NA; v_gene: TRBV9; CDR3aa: CASSVESTGLYTQYF; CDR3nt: TGTGCCAGCAGCGTGGAATCTACGGGGTTATATACGCAGTATTTT
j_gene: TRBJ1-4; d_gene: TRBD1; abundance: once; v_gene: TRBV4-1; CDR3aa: CASSQDGQGPEKLFF; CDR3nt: TGCGCCAGCAGCCAAGATGGACAGGGACCTGAAAAACTGTTTTTT
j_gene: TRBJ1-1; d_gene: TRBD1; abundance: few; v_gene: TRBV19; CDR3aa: CAQGWNTEAFF; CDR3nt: TGTGCACAGGGGTGGAACACTGAAGCTTTCTTT
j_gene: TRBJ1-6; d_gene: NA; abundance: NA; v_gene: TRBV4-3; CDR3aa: CASSHGQGNSPLHF; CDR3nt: TGCGCCAGCAGCCACGGCCAGGGGAATTCACCCCTCCACTTT
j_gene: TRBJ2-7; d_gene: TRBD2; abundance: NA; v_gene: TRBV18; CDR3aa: CASSPMTSGRRSSYEQYF; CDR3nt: TGTGCCAGCTCACCAATGACTAGCGGGAGACGGAGCTCCTACGAGCAGTACTTC